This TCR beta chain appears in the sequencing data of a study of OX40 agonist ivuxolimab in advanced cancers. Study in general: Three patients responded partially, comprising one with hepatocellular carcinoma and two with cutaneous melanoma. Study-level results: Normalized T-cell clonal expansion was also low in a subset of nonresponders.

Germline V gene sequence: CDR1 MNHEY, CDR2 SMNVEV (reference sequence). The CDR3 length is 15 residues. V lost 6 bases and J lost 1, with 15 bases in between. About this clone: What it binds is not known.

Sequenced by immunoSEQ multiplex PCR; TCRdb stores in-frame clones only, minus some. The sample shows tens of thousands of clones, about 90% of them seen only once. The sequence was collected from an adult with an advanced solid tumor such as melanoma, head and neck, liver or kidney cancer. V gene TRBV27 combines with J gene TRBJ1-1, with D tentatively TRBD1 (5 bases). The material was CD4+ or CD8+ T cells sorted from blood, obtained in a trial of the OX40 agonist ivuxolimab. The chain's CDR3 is CASSPKVRGNTEAFF. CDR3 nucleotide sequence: TGTGCCAGCAGCCCAAAGGTGAGGGGGAACACTGAAGCTTTCTTT.